The T cell receptor beta chain described here comes from a study of T cell responses to AZD1222 COVID-19 vaccine. A single count supports this clone. Its antigen is unidentified. Notes on the study in general: Repertoires were collected only later (after the peak T cell response had occurred). At baseline, seropositivity was found in only 5 to 7 AZD1222 recipients.

Method: immunoSEQ multiplex PCR; TCRdb's copy keeps in-frame clones and lacks some. The table records fewer than 200,000 clones, 85% to 95% of them present only once. Germline V CDR1 and CDR2: LNHNV, YYDKDF (reference sequence). Losses at the gene ends were 1 base for V and 3 bases for J; bases not matched to a gene: 1. CDR3 length: 14 amino acids. This clonotype was obtained from an adult in good health. This specimen was peripheral blood, taken on day 0 of AZD1222 vaccination. The chain combines TRBV15 with TRBJ2-3; TRBD2 agrees at 7 bases. The CDR3 region is CATSRVGGTDTQYF. CDR3 coding DNA: TGTGCCACCAGCAGAGTGGGGGGGACAGATACGCAGTATTTT.